This TCR beta chain was captured by sequencing in a study of early T cells in non-severe SARS-CoV-2 infection. This clonotype was found a few times. The CDR3 loop spans 13 amino acids. From germline, CDR1 is SGHDN and CDR2 FVKESK. With 6 bases removed from V and 3 bases from J, the gap between germline ends came to 12 bases. The library protocol tagged individual cDNA molecules with unique molecular identifiers. A single record per CDR3 protein comes from TCRdb applying MiXCR to the 5' RACE reads. The profile covers about 97,000 distinct CDR3 sequences, with around 13% appearing a single time and 6% to 7% taken by the ten largest.

The sample comprised whole blood. The receptor's source is an adult who was a healthcare worker with PCR-confirmed SARS-CoV-2 infection or an uninfected control (not recorded which). The rearrangement joins TRBV14 to TRBJ2-7; D uncertain. Here the CDR3 DNA reads TGTGCCAGCAGTCTTAATTACTACTACGAGCAGTACTTC. Amino acid sequence: CASSLNYYYEQYF. The whole variable domain, filled in from reference TRBV14 and TRBJ2-7, reads EAGVTQFPSHSVIEKGQTVTLRCDPISGHDNLYWYRRVMGKEIKFLLHFVKESKQDESGMPNNRFLAERTGGTYSTLKVQPAELEDSGVYFCASSLNYYYEQYFGPGTRLTVT.